This T cell receptor beta chain appears in the sequencing data of a study of technical replicates of blood from a handful of donors. This clone showed up just once. Only in-frame clones appear in the TCRdb table, and some are missing; sequencing was by immunoSEQ multiplex PCR. The table lists tens of thousands of clones, about nine tenths of them singletons. The V and J ends lost 5 bases and 0 bases respectively, with 11 bases between them. CDR3 length equals 14 residues. Germline CDR1 and CDR2: SGHNT and YYREEE (reference sequence). Sample: T cells isolated from PBMCs. The clonotype originates from a human donor in good health. This chain joins TRBV5-4 and TRBJ2-5; TRBD1 or TRBD2 may be the D gene (5 bases each). This chain's CDR3 is CASRLRGNQETQYF. The CDR3, as DNA: TGTGCCAGCAGATTGAGGGGAAACCAAGAGACCCAGTACTTC.